The next 25 T cell receptor beta chains were all read from a single sample in a study of blood T cell repertoires in COVID-19. The data were produced by immunoSEQ multiplex PCR, yet TCRdb's version contains in-frame clones alone and is incomplete. The sample includes about 670,000 clones, 90% seen only once; the top ten take over 0.2%. Source material: peripheral blood. The receptors stem from a young woman with acute or convalescent COVID-19.

This sequence joins TRBV5-1 and TRBJ2-2; 13 bases align to TRBD2. The CDR3 has 18 residues. Looked up from germline, CDR1 is SGHRS and CDR2 is YFSETQ. The ends lost 4 bases at V and 2 bases at J; junction bases unmatched: 8. In nucleotides, the CDR3 is TGCGCCAGCAGCGGAACTAGCGGGGGGGCCCTAAACACCGGGGAGCTGTTTTTT. It is translated as CASSGTSGGALNTGELFF.

The J gene is TRBJ1-4, the V gene TRBV7-9; TRBD1 might be the D (5 bases). Germline CDR1 is SEHNR and CDR2 is FQNEAQ (reference sequence). This CDR3 is 16 amino acids long. Between the trimmed V and J ends, which lost 7 bases and 0 bases, there was a span of 15 bases. DNA of the CDR3: TGTGCCAGCACCCCAGGGATGACCTCAACTAATGAAAAACTGTTTTTT. Protein product: CASTPGMTSTNEKLFF.

The chain joins TRBV11-2 to TRBJ2-7; 7 bases map to TRBD1. Trimming took 6 bases from V and 5 from J; bases not matched to a gene: 10. The CDR3 runs 14 residues. Germline values: CDR1 SGHAT, CDR2 FQNNGV. CDR3 DNA sequence: TGTGCCAGCAGTTTCTACCACAGGGGCCACGAGCAGTACTTC. Amino acid sequence: CASSFYHRGHEQYF.

The table lists this clone with a few counts. This chain links TRBV3-1 (or the pseudogene TRBV3-2) with TRBJ2-3; no reliable D call. Germline values: CDR1 LGHDT, CDR2 YNNKEL (reference sequence). The CDR3 loop spans 13 amino acids. V was shortened by 3 bases and J by 6 bases, with 10 bases between the two germline ends. CDR3 in DNA: TGTGCCAGCAGCCACCGAAGCGTCGATACGCAGTATTTT. This sequence encodes CASSHRSVDTQYF.

The CDR3 DNA reads as TGTGCCAGCAGCTGGACAGAGACCTACGAGCAGTACTTC. Its translation is CASSWTETYEQYF. V usage is TRBV12-3 or TRBV12-4 and J usage is TRBJ2-7; a weak D match, TRBD1 (6 bases). Trimming removed 6 bases from V and 2 bases from J, with 11 bases in between. The CDR3 has 13 amino acids.

The chain carries TRBV10-3 and TRBJ1-6, with D perhaps matching TRBD1 (5 bases). Germline V CDR1 and CDR2: ENHRY, SYGVKD. V gave up 6 bases and J gave up 10 bases, with 22 bases separating them. This CDR3 is 16 amino acids long. The CDR3 reads CAISSSPQGSNSPLHF. The CDR3, as DNA: TGTGCCATCAGCTCCTCCCCTCAGGGTTCAAACTCACCCCTCCACTTT.

The rearrangement links TRBV9 to TRBJ1-5, with D hard to call. The V end lost 4 bases, the J end lost 7 bases, and 15 bases lay between the germline ends. From germline, CDR1 is SGDLS and CDR2 YYNGEE. The CDR3 is 14 amino acids. CDR3 nucleotides: TGTGCCAGCAGCCTCGTTGGGTCGGGGCAGCCCCAGCATTTT. This encodes CASSLVGSGQPQHF.

CDR3 loop: CASIRQKDNSGNTIYF. DNA of the CDR3: TGTGCCAGCATCCGACAGAAGGACAACTCTGGAAACACCATATATTTT. The genes are TRBV6-4 and TRBJ1-3, with D perhaps matching TRBD1 (5 bases). V lost 7 bases to trimming and J lost 0 bases, with 16 bases between them. Germline V lookup: CDR1 MRHNA, CDR2 SNTAGT. CDR3 length equals 16 residues.

J is TRBJ2-2 and V is TRBV27, with D tentatively TRBD2 (6 bases). The germline V and J ends were trimmed by 3 bases and 4 bases, with 15 bases remaining between them. Germline V gives CDR1 MNHEY, CDR2 SMNVEV (reference sequence). CDR3 length: 16 residues. CDR3 DNA: TGTGCCAGCAGTTTCCACCAGGGAGGTTTCACCGGGGAGCTGTTTTTT. Translating it yields CASSFHQGGFTGELFF.

The rearrangement links TRBV4-3 to TRBJ2-3; unclear D gene. Trimming took 2 bases from V and 4 from J, leaving 7 bases between them. The germline V gene encodes CDR1 LGHNA and CDR2 YSLEER. The CDR3 spans 13 residues. The CDR3: CASSQSSPDTQYF. CDR3 sequence (DNA): TGCGCCAGCAGCCAATCCTCCCCAGATACGCAGTATTTT.

The chain joins TRBV10-3 to TRBJ1-1, with TRBD1 as a possible D gene (6 bases). This CDR3 region has 14 residues. Deletions cut 6 bases from V and 4 bases from J, with 15 bases between. CDR1 is ENHRY, CDR2 SYGVKD, per germline. CDR3 in amino acids: CAISLQGGGTEAFF. DNA of the CDR3: TGTGCCATCAGCCTGCAAGGGGGTGGCACTGAAGCTTTCTTT.

The J gene is TRBJ1-2, the V gene TRBV15; a possible D gene is TRBD1 (6 bases). V was cut by 2 bases and J by 5 bases, with 12 bases left in between. CDR3 length: 14 amino acids. The germline V gene has CDR1 LNHNV and CDR2 YYDKDF (reference sequence). The CDR3 region has the DNA TGTGCCACCAGCAGACACAGGGTGGCGTATGGCTACACCTTC. This encodes CATSRHRVAYGYTF.

This rearrangement joins TRBV4-2 to TRBJ2-7; 12 nucleotides align to TRBD2. The CDR3 has 16 amino acids. The germline gives CDR1 LGHNA, CDR2 YNFKEQ. The trim removed 5 bases at V and 5 bases at J, leaving 10 bases unmatched. This CDR3 reads CASSARPLAGGNEQYF. The CDR3 bases are TGTGCCAGCAGCGCCCGACCCCTAGCGGGGGGGAACGAGCAGTACTTC.

This clone was recorded at least ten times. The chain is built from TRBV6-5 and TRBJ2-7; perhaps TRBD1 as D (6 bases). Germline CDR1 and CDR2: MNHEY and SVGAGI. The CDR3 spans 14 residues. Between the trimmed V and J ends, which lost 7 bases and 5 bases, there was a span of 18 bases. The DNA for the CDR3 is TGTGCCAGCATTCCAGGGGTCGAATCCAACGAGCAGTACTTC. Its protein product is CASIPGVESNEQYF.

This chain uses TRBV7-2 with TRBJ2-7; 10 nucleotides agree with TRBD1. CDR3 length: 15 residues. V dropped 4 bases and J dropped 5; count of bases not matched to a gene: 8. Germline values: CDR1 SGHTA, CDR2 FQGNSA. CDR3 amino acids: CASSSGQGRGHEQYF. Written as DNA, the CDR3 is TGTGCCAGCAGCTCGGGACAGGGGAGAGGGCACGAGCAGTACTTC. Full variable domain (rest looked up from reference TRBV7-2 and TRBJ2-7): GAGVSQSPSNKVTEKGKDVELRCDPISGHTALYWYRQSLGQGLEFLIYFQGNSAPDKSGLPSDRFSAERTGGSVSTLTIQRTQQEDSAVYLCASSSGQGRGHEQYFGPGTRLTVT.

The V call is TRBV7-8, the J call TRBJ1-1; tentative D call: TRBD1 (6 bases). The V end lost 1 base, the J end lost 4 bases, and 10 bases lay between the germline ends. The CDR3 is 14 amino acids. The V gene's germline CDR1 is SGHVS and CDR2 FQNEAQ. In DNA, the CDR3 is TGTGCCAGCAGCTTAGTACAGGGTAGCACTGAAGCTTTCTTT. It yields the protein CASSLVQGSTEAFF.

V usage is TRBV12-3 or TRBV12-4 and J usage is TRBJ1-1; a weak D match, TRBD1 (5 bases). This CDR3 comprises 11 residues. Trimming left V 6 bases short and J 9 bases short, with 11 bases between. For the CDR3, the DNA is TGTGCCAGCAGCATCAGGGATAAAGCTTTCTTT. As protein: CASSIRDKAFF.

The chain links TRBV5-1 to TRBJ1-5; TRBD1 matches 8 bases. Trimming cost V 5 bases and J 3 bases; bases outside gene matches: 7. The CDR3 consists of 15 residues. CDR1 is SGHRS and CDR2 is YFSETQ in the germline V gene. DNA for the CDR3: TGCGCCAGCAGTAAGACAGGGGACCCCAATCAGCCCCAGCATTTT. Its translation: CASSKTGDPNQPQHF.

This chain joins TRBV3-1 (or the pseudogene TRBV3-2) and TRBJ1-1; D might be TRBD1 (6 bases). The V end lost 4 bases, the J end lost 7 bases, and 13 bases lay between the germline ends. Germline CDR1 is LGHDT and CDR2 is YNNKEL (reference sequence). This CDR3 spans 13 amino acids. The CDR3 DNA sequence: TGTGCCAGCAGCCCGCGGGGGGCGAGTGAAGCTTTCTTT. Protein sequence: CASSPRGASEAFF.

This chain links TRBV19 with TRBJ2-7; possibly TRBD1 for D (7 bases). Deletions cut 8 bases from V and 3 bases from J, with 17 bases between. The germline V gene has CDR1 LNHDA and CDR2 SQIVND (reference sequence). This CDR3 is 14 amino acids long. CDR3 sequence: CASGTAAGNYEQYF. The CDR3 bases are TGTGCCAGTGGGACAGCGGCGGGGAACTACGAGCAGTACTTC. Variable domain in full (rest from reference TRBV19 and TRBJ2-7): DGGITQSPKYLFRKEGQNVTLSCEQNLNHDAMYWYRQDPGQGLRLIYYSQIVNDFQKGDIAEGYSVSREKKESFPLTVTSAQKNPTAFYLCASGTAAGNYEQYFGPGTRLTVT.

The chain couples TRBV6-5 to TRBJ2-7; TRBD2 might be the D (7 bases). The CDR3 is 13 amino acids. Trimming shortened V by 6 bases and J by 4 bases, and 13 bases separated the two germline ends. Per the germline V gene, CDR1 is MNHEY and CDR2 is SVGAGI. CDR3 protein: CASRLGGGYEQYF. CDR3 nucleotides: TGTGCCAGCAGATTAGGGGGAGGGTACGAGCAGTACTTC.

The rearrangement links TRBV6-5 to TRBJ1-2; D is uncertain. This CDR3 region has 11 residues. Germline V CDR1 and CDR2: MNHEY, SVGAGI. V was clipped by 4 bases and J by 8 bases, with 8 bases between them. The CDR3 spells CASSSRFGYTF. CDR3 coding DNA: TGTGCCAGCAGTTCCCGGTTCGGCTACACCTTC.

The rearrangement joins TRBV13 to TRBJ1-4; the match to TRBD1 covers 7 bases. This CDR3 spans 16 amino acids. With V trimmed by 5 bases and J by 2 bases, 8 bases remained unmatched. Per germline, CDR1 PRHDT and CDR2 FYEKMQ (reference sequence). The CDR3 loop reads CASSQNWGQTNEKLFF. The CDR3 DNA sequence: TGTGCCAGCAGCCAAAACTGGGGACAGACTAATGAAAAACTGTTTTTT.

CDR3 sequence reads: CASSTKGGGYTF. DNA of the CDR3: TGTGCCAGCAGTACGAAGGGAGGGGGCTACACCTTC. The V and J genes are TRBV6-5 and TRBJ1-2, with unresolved D. The CDR3 extends over 12 amino acids. The germline gives CDR1 MNHEY, CDR2 SVGAGI. Trimming took 5 bases from V and 8 from J, leaving 12 bases between them.

The CDR3 reads CASSPPGSVFGYTF. DNA for the CDR3: TGTGCCAGCTCACCACCGGGCTCAGTGTTTGGCTACACCTTC. The chain is built from TRBV18 and TRBJ1-2; D call uncertain. With 0 bases removed from V and 7 bases from J, the gap between germline ends came to 12 bases. The CDR3 totals 14 residues. CDR1 KGHSH and CDR2 LQKENI come from the germline V gene. Variable domain in full (rest from reference TRBV18 and TRBJ1-2): NAGVMQNPRHLVRRRGQEARLRCSPMKGHSHVYWYRQLPEEGLKFMVYLQKENIIDESGMPKERFSAEFPKEGPSILRIQQVVRGDSAAYFCASSPPGSVFGYTFGSGTRLTVV.